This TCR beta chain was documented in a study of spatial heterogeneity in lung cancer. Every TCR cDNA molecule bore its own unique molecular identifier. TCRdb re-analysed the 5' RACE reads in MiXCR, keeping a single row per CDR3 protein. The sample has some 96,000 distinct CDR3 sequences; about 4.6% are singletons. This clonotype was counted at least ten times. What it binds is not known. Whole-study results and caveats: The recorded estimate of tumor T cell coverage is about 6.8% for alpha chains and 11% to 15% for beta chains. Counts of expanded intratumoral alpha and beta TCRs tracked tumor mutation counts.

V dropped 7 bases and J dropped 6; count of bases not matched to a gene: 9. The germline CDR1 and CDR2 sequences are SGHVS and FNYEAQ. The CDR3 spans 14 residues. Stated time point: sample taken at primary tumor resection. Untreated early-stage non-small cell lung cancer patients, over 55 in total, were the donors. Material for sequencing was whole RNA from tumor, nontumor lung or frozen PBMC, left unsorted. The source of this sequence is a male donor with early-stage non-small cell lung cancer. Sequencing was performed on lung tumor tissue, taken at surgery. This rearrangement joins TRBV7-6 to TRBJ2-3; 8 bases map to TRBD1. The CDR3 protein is CASTLDRGDDTQYF. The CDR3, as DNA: TGTGCCAGCACCCTTGACAGGGGCGATGATACGCAGTATTTT.